This record looks at one TCR beta chain sequence and its context. The antigen remains unidentified. The germline V gene encodes CDR1 MNHEY and CDR2 SMNVEV (reference sequence). With V trimmed by 9 bases and J by 0 bases, 9 bases remained unmatched. There are 15 residues in the CDR3. This sample was included in a study of radiotherapy plus CTLA-4 blockade in lung cancer. Study as a whole: More than 15% of enrolled patients responded objectively, and about 31% had disease control. Study-level points and caveats: The authors reported that early blood T cell clone dynamics, with interferon-beta, best predicted response. Blood-borne expansion of tumor-derived TCR clones followed radiotherapy plus ipilimumab.

Focal radiation plus CTLA-4 blockade with ipilimumab was given to patients with chemo-refractory metastatic non-small-cell lung cancer. TCRdb keeps only in-frame clones here, not all; method: immunoSEQ multiplex PCR. The sample yields approximately 97,000 clones, about 83% seen once. Sequences were derived from peripheral blood, sampled from a patient treated with radiotherapy plus ipilimumab. The gene calls are TRBV27 and TRBJ2-3; TRBD1 matches 7 bases. The sequence was obtained from a human donor with non-small cell lung cancer who had stable disease on radiotherapy plus ipilimumab. CDR3 sequence (DNA): TGTGCCAGTCACGAGGGGGCAGGGAGCACAGATACGCAGTATTTT. Amino acids: CASHEGAGSTDTQYF.